The rows below give T cell receptor beta chains drawn from one sample of a study of radiation and T cells in renal cell carcinoma. Sequencing was performed with immunoSEQ multiplex PCR; in TCRdb, only in-frame clones are kept and a portion is missing. The sample has about 9,300 clones; 50% to 70% are singletons. The source material was tumor tissue, sampled from a patient whose treatment included radiotherapy and nephrectomy. Source of these receptors: a woman aged 45-65 years with renal cell carcinoma. CDR3s include the opening cysteine and the closing phenylalanine or tryptophan. The D gene is left open where the match is weak. Size tells how often a clone was seen (once, few, many) or the class of an expanded clone, and some rows leave it out.

CASSLSGRGMNTEAFF	.	TRBD1	TRBJ1-1	TRBV5-5
CAWRIGGVDGYTF	.	.	TRBJ1-2	TRBV30
CASWEGANSPLHF	.	.	TRBJ1-6	TRBV30
CASSLGRTYEQYF	few	.	TRBJ2-7	TRBV5-4
CASSRGGDTQYF	.	.	TRBJ2-3	TRBV7-9
CASSIGSAGSGYTF	.	.	TRBJ1-2	TRBV19
CSVVAGEVSLSGANVLTF	.	TRBD2	TRBJ2-6	TRBV29-1
CASSVRAGTSAGELFF	.	.	TRBJ2-2	TRBV9
CASSLASGYNEQFF	.	TRBD2	TRBJ2-1	TRBV18
CASSLWGQRGGVYGYTF	.	TRBD1	TRBJ1-2	TRBV28
CASSWASGSTDTQYF	.	TRBD2	TRBJ2-3	TRBV19
CASSEGHSREQFF	.	.	TRBJ2-1	TRBV5-4
CASSLHGGAGEAFF	once	.	TRBJ1-1	TRBV7-2
CASSLAQGQSYEQYF	.	.	TRBJ2-7	TRBV7-2
CASSYGAKETQYF	.	.	TRBJ2-5	TRBV6-5
CASSAELGLTYEQYF	.	.	TRBJ2-7	TRBV9
CASMDAGRNEQFF	.	.	TRBJ2-1	TRBV7-9
CASSNGLAGDTYTQYF	.	.	TRBJ2-3	TRBV21-1
CASSQEITSGGLSIKTQYF	.	TRBD2	TRBJ2-5	TRBV4-1
CASSGGTGYEQYF	.	TRBD1	.	TRBV9
CASSRDSDTQYF	.	TRBD1	TRBJ2-3	TRBV2
CASSVGGMAGGSDTQYF	once	TRBD2	TRBJ2-3	TRBV9
CASGRDRGADTQYF	.	TRBD1	TRBJ2-3	TRBV5-1
CASSFGTSDDTQYF	.	TRBD2	TRBJ2-3	TRBV5-1
CASSEGNQPQHF	large	.	TRBJ1-5	TRBV6-1
CASSWGTPYNEQFF	few	.	TRBJ2-1	TRBV6-5
CASSPDSTYEQYF	.	.	TRBJ2-7	TRBV18
CASSPPAGDEQYF	.	.	TRBJ2-7	TRBV11-2
CASSALAGGDTQYF	.	TRBD2	TRBJ2-3	TRBV4-1
CASSMGHVEKLFF	few	.	TRBJ1-4	TRBV5-1
CASRGQGTYGYTF	few	TRBD1	TRBJ1-2	TRBV27
CASSQDSAGPQETQYF	.	.	TRBJ2-5	TRBV14
CASLRQGTVTQYF	few	TRBD1	TRBJ2-5	TRBV5-1
CASSKSPRGHQDGYTF	once	.	TRBJ1-2	TRBV21-1
CASQKNSGWADTQYF	.	.	TRBJ2-3	TRBV6-4
CASSLSSEEETQYF	once	.	TRBJ2-5	TRBV19
CASSAQTGTTYEQYF	.	TRBD1	TRBJ2-7	TRBV9
CASSSWVYQETQYF	.	.	TRBJ2-5	TRBV7-9
CASSLRDRVYFSYNEQFF	.	TRBD1	TRBJ2-1	TRBV11-2
CASSPLQVSTGELFF	.	.	TRBJ2-2	TRBV18
CASSETAGTGQGLKGYTF	.	TRBD1	TRBJ1-2	TRBV10-1
CASSERGGANTGELFF	.	.	TRBJ2-2	TRBV6-1
CASSPDRGYNEQFF	few	TRBD1	TRBJ2-1	TRBV27
CASSRGTVRDNEQFF	once	TRBD1	TRBJ2-1	TRBV5-1
CASRQQTYGYTF	.	.	TRBJ1-2	TRBV28
CASSLPGVYEQYF	few	.	TRBJ2-7	TRBV11-2
CAWSGLETQYF	.	.	TRBJ2-5	TRBV30
CSVEGEGMDYGYTF	.	.	TRBJ1-2	TRBV29-1
CASSIGARETRYEQYF	.	.	TRBJ2-7	TRBV21-1
CASSLTGGPDTQYF	.	.	TRBJ2-3	TRBV27